These T cell receptor beta chains were read from a single sample in a study of blood T cell repertoires in COVID-19. Sequenced by immunoSEQ multiplex PCR; TCRdb stores in-frame clones only, minus some. The sample lists over 140,000 clones, roughly 80% occurring once. Sequencing used peripheral blood. These receptors originate from a woman between 50 and 59 years old with active or convalescent COVID-19. The CDR3 runs from the conserved cysteine through the conserved F or W. D genes are given only for firm matches. Only some rows state a clone size, as once, few, many or a class for expanded clones.

v_call,j_call,d_call,clone_size,cdr3_nt,cdr3_aa
TRBV3-1/TRBV3-2,TRBJ1-6,.,.,TGTGCCAGCAGCCAGGGCAGGGTTAGGAATTCACCCCTCCACTTT,CASSQGRVRNSPLHF
TRBV6-2/TRBV6-3,TRBJ2-7,TRBD2,.,TGTGCCAGCAGTTACCCCCTTAGCGGGAGCCAGCCCGCCAGATCCGAGCAGTACTTC,CASSYPLSGSQPARSEQYF
TRBV3-1/TRBV3-2,TRBJ1-3,TRBD1,.,TGTGCCAGCAGTTCACAGGGGACTGGAAACACCATATATTTT,CASSSQGTGNTIYF
TRBV7-2,TRBJ2-2,.,.,TGTGCCAGCAGCTCACGGGTCTGGGACAGGGAGCTGTTTTTT,CASSSRVWDRELFF
TRBV6-2/TRBV6-3,TRBJ2-5,TRBD1,.,TGTGCCAGCAGTTACAGCAGGGGGATCGGAGAGACCCAGTACTTC,CASSYSRGIGETQYF
TRBV7-8,TRBJ2-3,.,.,TGTGCCAGCAGCTCCGAAGCAACGCAGTATTTT,CASSSEATQYF
TRBV7-2,TRBJ2-3,.,.,TGTGCCAGCAGCTTAGAAGCTTCAGATACGCAGTATTTT,CASSLEASDTQYF
TRBV6-2/TRBV6-3,TRBJ1-1,TRBD1,.,TGTGCCAGCAGTCCAGGGGGCGTAGACACTGAAGCTTTCTTT,CASSPGGVDTEAFF
TRBV18,TRBJ1-1,TRBD1,.,TGTGCCAGCTCACAGAACAGGGGAGACACTGAAGCTTTCTTT,CASSQNRGDTEAFF
TRBV19,TRBJ1-1,TRBD1,.,TGTGCCAGTAGTATCCCCACAGGGGAAACTGAAGCTTTCTTT,CASSIPTGETEAFF
TRBV18,TRBJ1-1,.,.,TGTGCCAGCTCAGAGGATACTGAAGCTTTCTTT,CASSEDTEAFF
TRBV4-3,TRBJ2-1,TRBD2,.,TGCGCCAGCAGCCACGGGAGCGGGATATACAATGAGCAGTTCTTC,CASSHGSGIYNEQFF
TRBV5-1,TRBJ1-2,.,.,TGCGCCAGCAGCTTTACAGGGAACGAAAACTATGGCTACACCTTC,CASSFTGNENYGYTF
TRBV6-6,TRBJ1-2,.,many,TGTGCCAGCAGTAACGGGGTCTCCAACTATGGCTACACCTTC,CASSNGVSNYGYTF
TRBV5-4,TRBJ2-5,.,.,TGTGCCAGCAGCTTGGGCGGCCAAGAGACCCAGTACTTC,CASSLGGQETQYF
TRBV24-1,TRBJ2-7,TRBD1,once,TGTGCCACCAGTGACCGGCAAGGGACAGCCCCCGGGGCCTACGAGCAGTACTTC,CATSDRQGTAPGAYEQYF
TRBV27,TRBJ2-1,TRBD2,.,TGTGCCAGCAGTCCCTCTAGCGGGAGGGCCGAGGAGCAGTTCTTC,CASSPSSGRAEEQFF
TRBV3-1/TRBV3-2,TRBJ1-2,.,.,TGTGCCAGCAGCCGGACAGTTGATGGCTACACCTTC,CASSRTVDGYTF
TRBV18,TRBJ2-1,.,medium-sized,TGTGCCAGCTCACCAAGCGGCCCCAATGAGCAGTTCTTC,CASSPSGPNEQFF
TRBV18,TRBJ2-6,.,.,TGTGCCAGCTCGCCTCAGGGTCCCGGGGCCAACGTCCTGACTTTC,CASSPQGPGANVLTF
TRBV20-1,TRBJ2-7,.,.,TGCAGTGCTGGCCCGGCGGGTGAGCAGTACTTC,CSAGPAGEQYF
TRBV7-6,TRBJ1-2,TRBD1,.,TGTGCCAGCAGCTTAGAGGGACAGGGGCGAGATGGCTACACCTTC,CASSLEGQGRDGYTF
TRBV28,TRBJ2-3,TRBD2,few,TGTGCCAGCAGTCGCTCACTAGCGGGAGTAACAGATACGCAGTATTTT,CASSRSLAGVTDTQYF
TRBV3-1/TRBV3-2,TRBJ1-5,.,.,TGTGCCAGCAGCCAAGAGGCCCACAATCAGCCCCAGCATTTT,CASSQEAHNQPQHF
TRBV24-1,TRBJ2-1,TRBD2,.,TGTGCCACCAGTGATCCCCGACTTCCTAGCGGGAGTGGTAAGCAGTTCTTC,CATSDPRLPSGSGKQFF
TRBV21-1,TRBJ1-2,.,.,TGTGCCAGCAGCAAATGGGGAGGGGCAGGCTATGGCTACACCTTC,CASSKWGGAGYGYTF
TRBV27,TRBJ1-2,.,.,TGTGCCAGCAGTTTATCTTCGGGTATGGGCTACACCTTC,CASSLSSGMGYTF
TRBV7-2,TRBJ2-5,.,.,TGTGCCAGCAGCGGGGCGGGGCTCCAAGAGACCCAGTACTTC,CASSGAGLQETQYF
TRBV27,TRBJ1-2,TRBD1,.,TGTGCCAGCAGTCGAACAGGGGAATCTGGCTACACCTTC,CASSRTGESGYTF
TRBV5-6,TRBJ1-6,.,.,TGTGCCAGCAGCAGCAATTCACCCCTCCACTTT,CASSSNSPLHF
TRBV4-3,TRBJ1-1,.,.,TGCGCCAGCAGCCAAGATGGGGGCCCGGGGGGGTTTAACACTGAAGCTTTCTTT,CASSQDGGPGGFNTEAFF
TRBV4-3,TRBJ2-2,TRBD1,.,TGCGCCAGCAGATCCAGACAGGGGGAAGGCACCGGGGAGCTGTTTTTT,CASRSRQGEGTGELFF
TRBV5-6,TRBJ2-7,.,.,TGTGCCAGCAGCCTGCTGCGGGGATCCTACGAGCAGTACTTC,CASSLLRGSYEQYF
TRBV19,TRBJ2-7,TRBD1,.,TGTGCCAGTAGTCGACAGGGGAGCTCCTACGAGCAGTACTTC,CASSRQGSSYEQYF
TRBV7-9,TRBJ1-6,.,.,TGTGCCAGCAGCTTAAATCCAGAAAGGGGTTCACCCCTCCACTTT,CASSLNPERGSPLHF
TRBV6-5,TRBJ2-7,TRBD1,.,TGTGCCAGCAGCCAAGACAGGGGGTACGAGCAGTACTTC,CASSQDRGYEQYF
TRBV2,TRBJ1-3,TRBD1,.,TGTGCCAGCAGCCCTGACAGGGCTGGAAACACCATATATTTT,CASSPDRAGNTIYF
TRBV18,TRBJ2-7,TRBD1,.,TGTGCCAGCTCAACCGGGACAGGGGGTTACGAGCAGTACTTC,CASSTGTGGYEQYF
TRBV5-1,TRBJ2-2,TRBD2,.,TGCGCCAGCAGCTTGGTAGGCGGGGGGGCCGGCACCGGGGAGCTGTTTTTT,CASSLVGGGAGTGELFF
TRBV2,TRBJ1-2,.,.,TGTGCCAGCAGTGTTACAGCTAACTATGGCTACACCTTC,CASSVTANYGYTF
TRBV5-6,TRBJ1-4,TRBD1,once,TGTGCCAGCAGGATGACAGGGGAAGGTGAAAAACTGTTTTTT,CASRMTGEGEKLFF
TRBV4-2,TRBJ2-3,.,.,TGTGCCAGCAGCCGACCGGCAGGAGATACGCAGTATTTT,CASSRPAGDTQYF
TRBV19,TRBJ2-2,TRBD2,.,TGTGCCAGTAGTCGACTAGCGGGAGGTAACGCGAACACCGGGGAGCTGTTTTTT,CASSRLAGGNANTGELFF
TRBV25-1,TRBJ1-4,TRBD1,.,TGTGCCAGCAGTGGGGGCTTTGGGACAGGGGCGGTAGAAAAACTGTTTTTT,CASSGGFGTGAVEKLFF
TRBV19,TRBJ2-2,TRBD2,.,TGTGCCAGTATAAAGGCGGGAGTGGACGGGGAGCTGTTTTTT,CASIKAGVDGELFF
TRBV12-3/TRBV12-4,TRBJ1-1,.,once,TGTGCCAGCAGTTTAGCAGGGGGATTTGAAGCTTTCTTT,CASSLAGGFEAFF
TRBV20-1,TRBJ1-1,.,few,TGCAGTGCTAGTGCAGGGCGCTCTGAAGCTTTCTTT,CSASAGRSEAFF
TRBV11-2,TRBJ2-1,.,.,TGTGCCAGCAGCTCCTTACGAGGCAGCGGAAGAGACTCCTACAATGAGCAGTTCTTC,CASSSLRGSGRDSYNEQFF
TRBV2,TRBJ1-2,.,.,TGTGCCAGGCGGGGCGTATCTTTCTATGGCTACACCTTC,CARRGVSFYGYTF
TRBV11-1,TRBJ2-1,TRBD2,once,TGTGCCAGCAGCCGGGGGGGGATCACCCCCCGGAAGTTCTTC,CASSRGGITPRKFF